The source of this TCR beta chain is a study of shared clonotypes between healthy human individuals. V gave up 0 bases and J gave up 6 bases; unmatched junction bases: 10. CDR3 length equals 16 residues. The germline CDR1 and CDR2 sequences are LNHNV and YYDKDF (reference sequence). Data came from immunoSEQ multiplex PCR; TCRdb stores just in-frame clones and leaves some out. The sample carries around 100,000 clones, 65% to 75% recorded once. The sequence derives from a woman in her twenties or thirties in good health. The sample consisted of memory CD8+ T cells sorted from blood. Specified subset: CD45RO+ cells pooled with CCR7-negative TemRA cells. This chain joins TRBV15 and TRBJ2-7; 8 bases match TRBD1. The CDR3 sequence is CATSRDHDRGFSEQYF. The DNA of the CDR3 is TGTGCCACCAGCAGAGATCATGACAGGGGATTCTCCGAGCAGTACTTC.